The source of this TCR beta chain is a study of T cell responses to AZD1222 COVID-19 vaccine. Only in-frame clones appear in the TCRdb table, and some are missing; sequencing was by immunoSEQ multiplex PCR. The sample lists around 100,000 clones; around 87% were seen once. Findings of the study overall: The donor cohort was predominantly white British with a female majority, and clonal diversity may have been underestimated. The CD4 TCRs associated with vaccination extended across spike and predominated at 160-218 and 743-854. Baseline antibody screening turned up just six seropositive AZD1222 recipients.

With 6 bases clipped from V and 14 bases from J, the junction kept 9 bases outside the gene matches. The CDR3 contains 12 residues. Note on this clone: Its antigen is currently unknown.

The specimen comprised peripheral blood, sampled on day 0 of AZD1222 vaccination. The origin of this receptor is an adult in good health. The chain couples TRBV12-3 or TRBV12-4 to TRBJ1-1, with 10 bases identical to TRBD1. CDR3 sequence (DNA): TGTGCCAGCAGCCTGGGACAGGGGACGTCCTTCTTT. It encodes CASSLGQGTSFF.